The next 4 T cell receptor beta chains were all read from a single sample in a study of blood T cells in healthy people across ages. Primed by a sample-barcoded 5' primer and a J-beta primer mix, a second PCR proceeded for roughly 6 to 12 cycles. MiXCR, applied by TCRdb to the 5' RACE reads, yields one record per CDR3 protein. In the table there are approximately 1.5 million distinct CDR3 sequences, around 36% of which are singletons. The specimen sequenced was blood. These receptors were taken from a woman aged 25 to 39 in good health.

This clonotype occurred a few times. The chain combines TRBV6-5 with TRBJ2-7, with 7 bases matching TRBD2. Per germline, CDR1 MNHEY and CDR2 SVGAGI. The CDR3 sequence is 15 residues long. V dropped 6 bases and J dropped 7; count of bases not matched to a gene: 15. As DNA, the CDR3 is TGTGCCAGCAGCCTTACGGGAGGCTCTATTCCGGAGCAGTACTTC. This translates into CASSLTGGSIPEQYF.

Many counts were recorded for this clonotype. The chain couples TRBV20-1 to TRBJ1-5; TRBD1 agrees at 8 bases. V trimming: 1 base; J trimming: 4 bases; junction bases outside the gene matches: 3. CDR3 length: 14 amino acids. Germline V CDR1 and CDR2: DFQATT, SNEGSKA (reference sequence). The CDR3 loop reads CSARGGQENQPQHF. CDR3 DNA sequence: TGCAGTGCTAGAGGGGGACAGGAGAATCAGCCCCAGCATTTT.

CDR3 in DNA: TGTGCCAGCAGTTACTCGGGAAGGGGGCGTTTTGACTACACCTTC. It encodes CASSYSGRGRFDYTF. The genes are TRBV6-5 and TRBJ1-2; TRBD1 matches at 7 bases. The CDR3 totals 15 residues. Unmatched junction bases numbered 11, after V lost 0 bases and J lost 10 bases. Germline CDR1 MNHEY, CDR2 SVGAGI.

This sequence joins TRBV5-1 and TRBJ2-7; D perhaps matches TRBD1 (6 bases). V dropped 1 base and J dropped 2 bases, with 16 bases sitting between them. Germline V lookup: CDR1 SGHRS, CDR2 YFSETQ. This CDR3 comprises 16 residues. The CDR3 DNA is TGCGCCAGCAGCTTGACCAAGGGTACAGGGCCCTACGAGCAGTACTTC. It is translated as CASSLTKGTGPYEQYF.